A selection of T cell receptor beta chains follows, all from one sample in a study of T cell changes during pregnancy in multiple sclerosis. The repertoire was sequenced with immunoSEQ multiplex PCR; TCRdb's copy has only in-frame clones and lacks some. The data contain about 40,000 clones, 85% to 90% of them singletons. The material sequenced was peripheral blood, taken in the second trimester of pregnancy. The receptor set was obtained from a female donor in good health, enrolled as a control in a pregnancy study. The CDR3 runs from the conserved cysteine through the conserved F or W. D genes are given only for firm matches.

TRBJ2-5	TRBD2	TRBV5-1	TGCGCCAGCATCCCCGGCTCGCGGGGGGGAGAGACCCAGTACTTC	CASIPGSRGGETQYF
TRBJ2-2	TRBD2	TRBV5-8	TGTGCCAGCAGCTTGGGCGGGAGACAAACCGGGGAGCTGTTTTTT	CASSLGGRQTGELFF
TRBJ2-1	TRBD2	TRBV30	TGTGCCTGGAGTGGGCCCAGAAGACTAGCGGGAGGGGGGAATGAGCAGTTCTTC	CAWSGPRRLAGGGNEQFF
TRBJ1-4	.	TRBV19	TGTGCCACCAACTCGCCGGGGGAGAGAGAAAAACTGTTTTTT	CATNSPGEREKLFF
TRBJ2-3	.	TRBV7-8	TGTGCCAGCAGCTCCGCAGCGCAGTCGTTGGAGGCGCAGTATTTT	CASSSAAQSLEAQYF
TRBJ1-2	TRBD1	TRBV6-5	TGTGCCAGCAGTTCCCTAGACAGGGGGCACGGCTACACCTTC	CASSSLDRGHGYTF
TRBJ2-7	.	TRBV4-1	TGCGCCAGCAGCAGAACGGCCTACGAGCAGTACTTC	CASSRTAYEQYF
TRBJ2-2	TRBD1	TRBV19	TGTGCCAGTAGTATTCCAGGGGGCGCTTCTCCCGGGGAGCTGTTTTTT	CASSIPGGASPGELFF
TRBJ2-2	.	TRBV11-3	TGTGCCAGCAGCTTAGGGCAGGGGAACACCGGGGAGCTGTTTTTT	CASSLGQGNTGELFF
TRBJ2-3	TRBD2	TRBV9	TGTGCCAGCACAGTGGGGGCTAGCGGGGGGGCAGATACGCAGTATTTT	CASTVGASGGADTQYF
TRBJ1-2	.	TRBV6-5	TGTGCCAGCAGTTACTCGAAAACCCTCCAGGGCTATGGCTACACCTTC	CASSYSKTLQGYGYTF